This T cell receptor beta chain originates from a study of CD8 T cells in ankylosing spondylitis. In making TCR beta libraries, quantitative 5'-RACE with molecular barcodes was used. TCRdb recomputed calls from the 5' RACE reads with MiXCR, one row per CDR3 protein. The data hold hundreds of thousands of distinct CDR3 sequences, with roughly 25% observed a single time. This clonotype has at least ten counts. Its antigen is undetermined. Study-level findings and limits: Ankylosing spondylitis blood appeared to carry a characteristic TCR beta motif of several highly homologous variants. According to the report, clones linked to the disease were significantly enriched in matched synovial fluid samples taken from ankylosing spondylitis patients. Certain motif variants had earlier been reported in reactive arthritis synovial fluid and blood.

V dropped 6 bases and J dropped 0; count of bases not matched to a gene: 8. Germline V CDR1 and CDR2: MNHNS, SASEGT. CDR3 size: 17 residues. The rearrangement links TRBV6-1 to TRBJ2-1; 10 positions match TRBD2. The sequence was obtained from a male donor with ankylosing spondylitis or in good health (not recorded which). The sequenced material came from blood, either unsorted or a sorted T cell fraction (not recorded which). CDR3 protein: CASRDTSGAYSYNEQFF. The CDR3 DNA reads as TGTGCCAGCAGAGATACTAGCGGGGCATACTCCTACAATGAGCAGTTCTTC.